These T cell receptor beta chains were read from a single sample in a study of cytomegalovirus exposure and HLA in healthy donors. Clones were read by immunoSEQ multiplex PCR, and TCRdb kept only the in-frame ones, dropping some. This table holds some 130,000 clones, approximately 61% found once. Sequencing was performed on PBMCs. All receptors come from a human donor in good health. CDR3s include the opening cysteine and the closing phenylalanine or tryptophan. D genes are given only for firm matches. Clone size is shown for a subset of rows, as once, few, many or a class of expanded clone.

j_call v_call clone_size d_call cdr3_nt cdr3_aa
TRBJ1-4 TRBV2 NA NA TGTGCCAGCAGGCGGCGGATGGCAACTAATGAAAAACTGTTTTTT CASRRRMATNEKLFF
TRBJ1-2 TRBV28 NA NA TGTGCCAGCAGTCCTTCGGGGGGCTATGGCTACACCTTC CASSPSGGYGYTF
TRBJ2-5 TRBV11-3 NA TRBD2 TGTGCCAGCAGCCCACGGGGAGCGGGAGGGCAAGAGACCCAGTACTTC CASSPRGAGGQETQYF
TRBJ2-7 TRBV7-8 NA TRBD2 TGTGCCAGCAGCTTAGTGGGCGGCGGGAGAGTCCCCTACGAGCAGTACTTC CASSLVGGGRVPYEQYF
TRBJ1-4 TRBV9 NA NA TGTGCCAGCAGCGTAGCGGGGAGTCCTAATGAAAAACTGTTTTTT CASSVAGSPNEKLFF
TRBJ2-1 TRBV13 once TRBD2 TGTGCCAGCAGCTTTCTCCGGGAGGGCCGGGGTGAGCAGTTCTTC CASSFLREGRGEQFF
TRBJ2-7 TRBV19 NA TRBD1 TGTGCCAGCGCCCCGGGACAGGGCTACGAGCAGTACTTC CASAPGQGYEQYF
TRBJ2-7 TRBV4-1 NA NA TGCGCCAGCAGCCAAGGACTGAACAGGGTAGAGCAGTACTTC CASSQGLNRVEQYF
TRBJ2-2 TRBV4-3 NA NA TGCGCCAGCAGCCAAGATCGTTATAACACCGGGGAGCTGTTTTTT CASSQDRYNTGELFF
TRBJ1-2 TRBV18 NA TRBD1 TGTGCCAGCTCACCCCGGACAGGGGGCTATGGCTACACCTTC CASSPRTGGYGYTF
TRBJ1-2 TRBV7-2 NA NA TGTGCCAGCAGCTTAAGTGCAGGGGCCGACCAAGGGGGCTACACCTTC CASSLSAGADQGGYTF
TRBJ2-4 TRBV5-1 NA NA TGCGCCAGCAGCCCGAATCCCACAGGGAAGACCAAAAACATTCAGTACTTC CASSPNPTGKTKNIQYF
TRBJ2-3 TRBV27 NA TRBD2 TGTGCCAGCAGTTTATCTCTAGCGGGATCCACAGATACGCAGTATTTT CASSLSLAGSTDTQYF
TRBJ1-2 TRBV25-1 few NA TGTGCCAGCAGTGAAACAGGTCGTGGGTACACCTTC CASSETGRGYTF
TRBJ2-5 TRBV28 NA TRBD2 TGTGCCAGCAGTAATCTCGGCGGGGGGCCGAGGTACTTC CASSNLGGGPRYF
TRBJ2-1 TRBV19 few TRBD1 TGTGCCAGTAGGCGACAGGGTACCGATGAGCAGTTCTTC CASRRQGTDEQFF
TRBJ2-5 TRBV19 NA TRBD2 TGTGCCAGTAGTACACGGGAGGGGCGGCAGACCCAGTACTTC CASSTREGRQTQYF
TRBJ1-1 TRBV19 NA TRBD1 TGTGCCAGTAGTGTGGGACAGGGGGGCACTGAAGCTTTCTTT CASSVGQGGTEAFF
TRBJ1-3 TRBV28 few NA TGTGCCAGCCTTTCGGTTGGAAACACCATATATTTT CASLSVGNTIYF
TRBJ2-2 TRBV5-1 few TRBD1 TGCGCCAGCAGCTATGACAGGGGGTACACCGGGGAGCTGTTTTTT CASSYDRGYTGELFF
TRBJ2-5 TRBV4-1 once NA TGCGCCAGCAGCCAATTTTCGACACCCGCAGAGACCCAGTACTTC CASSQFSTPAETQYF
TRBJ2-7 TRBV5-4 NA NA TGTGCCAGCAGCTTGGCGGGAGACACCTACGAGCAGTACTTC CASSLAGDTYEQYF
TRBJ2-7 TRBV5-1 few NA TGCGCCAGCAGTCCTACAGGGCCCTTCGAGCAGTACTTC CASSPTGPFEQYF
TRBJ2-3 TRBV7-3 NA TRBD1 TGTGCCAGCAGCTTGACGAGGGGGCGACTCGATACGCAGTATTTT CASSLTRGRLDTQYF
TRBJ2-5 TRBV4-1 NA TRBD2 TGCGCCAGCAGCCAAGGGATTAGCGGGAGTAAAGGGCGAGAGACCCAGTACTTC CASSQGISGSKGRETQYF
TRBJ2-3 TRBV5-1 NA TRBD2 TGCGCCAGCAGGAGAAACCTAGCGGGAGCCACAGATACGCAGTATTTT CASRRNLAGATDTQYF
TRBJ2-2 TRBV2 few TRBD1 TGTGCCAGCAGGGTACAGGGGGCTTACACCGGGGAGCTGTTTTTT CASRVQGAYTGELFF
TRBJ2-3 TRBV25-1 NA TRBD2 TGTGCCAGCAGCGCGACTAGCCCAGATACGCAGTATTTT CASSATSPDTQYF
TRBJ2-7 TRBV18 NA TRBD1 TGTGCCAGCTCATCCGACAGGGTACCGCGCGAGCAGTACTTC CASSSDRVPREQYF
TRBJ1-1 TRBV7-9 few NA TGTGCCAGCAGCCCCCGCGGAGGGCCGGGGAACACTGAAGCTTTCTTT CASSPRGGPGNTEAFF
TRBJ2-7 TRBV27 NA TRBD1 TGTGCCAGCAGTTTCTCGGACAGGGCGGAGCAGTACTTC CASSFSDRAEQYF
TRBJ2-1 TRBV27 NA TRBD2 TGTGCCAGCGCTACAAAACGGACTAGCGCGGGGTCGGCGTTCTTC CASATKRTSAGSAFF
TRBJ2-1 TRBV25-1 NA TRBD2 TGTGCCAGCCGGACTAGCGGCTCCTACAATGAGCAGTTCTTC CASRTSGSYNEQFF
TRBJ2-1 TRBV19 NA NA TGTGCCAGTAGCCAAAATTCTAGGGGTTACAATGAGCAGTTCTTC CASSQNSRGYNEQFF
TRBJ2-1 TRBV5-1 few TRBD2 TGCGCCAGCAGCTTGGGACTAGCGGTGTCCTACAATGAGCAGTTCTTC CASSLGLAVSYNEQFF
TRBJ2-2 TRBV15 NA NA TGTGCCACCAGCAGAGGGGGCGCGAACACCGGGGAGCTGTTTTTT CATSRGGANTGELFF
TRBJ1-3 TRBV7-3 once TRBD1 TGTGCCAGCAGCTTAGGCCGGGACAGCAGGGGCAGAAACACCATATATTTT CASSLGRDSRGRNTIYF
TRBJ2-7 TRBV28 NA TRBD1 TGTGCCAGCAGTACAACCTCCGGGACAGGAATCTACGAGCAGTACTTC CASSTTSGTGIYEQYF
TRBJ1-3 TRBV9 NA NA TGTGCCAGCAGCGTAGCTACAGGGTTGTCTGGAAACACCATATATTTT CASSVATGLSGNTIYF
TRBJ2-7 TRBV27 once TRBD1 TGTGCCAGCAGTTTCGAGGGACAGGGAACCTACGAGCAGTACTTC CASSFEGQGTYEQYF
TRBJ2-1 TRBV19 NA NA TGTGCCAGTAGTACCCGGGACAATTCCTACAATGAGCAGTTCTTC CASSTRDNSYNEQFF
TRBJ1-2 TRBV7-3 NA NA TGTGCCAGCAGTCTTGGAGGGGCCCTAGACTATGGCTACACCTTC CASSLGGALDYGYTF
TRBJ1-6 TRBV9 NA TRBD1 TGTGCCAGCAGCGTATCAGGGGGTAATTCACCCCTCCACTTT CASSVSGGNSPLHF
TRBJ2-1 TRBV19 NA TRBD2 TGTGCCAGTAGCGTAGCGGGTTACAATGAGCAGTTCTTC CASSVAGYNEQFF
TRBJ2-4 TRBV29-1 NA TRBD1 TGCAGCGTGGGGGACAGGGAGCAAAACATTCAGTACTTC CSVGDREQNIQYF
TRBJ2-2 TRBV19 few TRBD1 TGTGCCAGTGGGGCCGGGACAGGGAGCACCGGGGAGCTGTTTTTT CASGAGTGSTGELFF
TRBJ1-3 TRBV5-5 NA NA TGTGCCAGCAGCCCCCTCTCTGGAAACACCATATATTTT CASSPLSGNTIYF
TRBJ2-7 TRBV18 NA NA TGTGCCAGCTCACCACGCGGAGGTAACGAGCAGTACTTC CASSPRGGNEQYF
TRBJ2-7 TRBV7-2 NA NA TGTGCCAGCCGAGGGGGCCCAAAGGGAGGCTACGAGCAGTACTTC CASRGGPKGGYEQYF
TRBJ2-6 TRBV28 many NA TGTGCCAGCAGTCATGACAGTTTCAGCTCTGGGGCCAACGTCCTGACTTTC CASSHDSFSSGANVLTF
TRBJ2-7 TRBV5-1 NA NA TGCGCCAGCAGCTTGGAGTGGGGCCCCTACGAGCAGTACTTC CASSLEWGPYEQYF
TRBJ2-3 TRBV7-9 NA NA TGTGCCAGCAGCTCCCCGGGGGCGGGAGTTGCAGATACGCAGTATTTT CASSSPGAGVADTQYF
TRBJ2-3 TRBV15 NA NA TGTGCCACCAGCAGCTCCACAGATACGCAGTATTTT CATSSSTDTQYF
TRBJ2-7 TRBV18 NA NA TGTGCCAGCTCACCAGGCGGGAACGATCCCTACGAGCAGTACTTC CASSPGGNDPYEQYF